This TCR beta chain emerged from a study of monozygotic twins with inflammatory bowel disease. After re-calling the 5' RACE reads, TCRdb lists one entry per CDR3 protein, DNA absent. The ten most abundant clones cover around 2.3% of a sample with approximately 420,000 distinct CDR3 sequences. Per germline, CDR1 LNHNV and CDR2 YYDKDF (reference sequence). This CDR3 has 15 residues. Total RNA isolation used whole blood (no T cell sorting was performed). The J gene is TRBJ1-5, the V gene TRBV15; TCRdb indicates TRBD1, and absent DNA this call remains unverified. The sample consisted of blood. The sequence was obtained from a human donor with ulcerative colitis or Crohn's disease, or a healthy co-twin of an affected twin (not recorded which). CDR3 loop: CATSSGRGRIQPQHF.